This T cell receptor beta chain was identified in a study of blood T cells in healthy people across ages. Study in general: About one barcoded beta molecule per two T cells was captured by template switching.

Each donor was a healthy Caucasian individual from Russia, aged roughly 6 to 90. Every donor provided 7.5 to 10 milliliters of peripheral blood. The ends were cut back, 7 bases at V and 2 bases at J, with 21 bases in the middle. Looked up from germline, CDR1 is DFQATT and CDR2 is SNEGSKA (reference sequence). The CDR3 extends over 15 amino acids. Next came a second PCR, run for about 7 to 12 cycles, which used a sample-barcoded 5' primer along with a J-beta primer mix. TCRdb processed the 5' RACE reads anew with MiXCR; each CDR3 protein has one entry. Found here are over a million distinct CDR3 sequences, almost 60% of them singletons; the top ten hold over 5%.

Sequencing was done on a sample of blood. The rearrangement uses TRBV20-1 and TRBJ2-7; unclear D gene. The source is a man aged 18 to 30 in good health. The CDR3 sequence is CSVRPMAGRPYEQYF. The CDR3 nucleotides are TGCAGTGTCCGTCCAATGGCCGGACGACCCTACGAGCAGTACTTC.